These T cell receptor beta chains were read from a single sample in a study of T cell responses to AZD1222 COVID-19 vaccine. The repertoire was sequenced with immunoSEQ multiplex PCR; TCRdb's copy has only in-frame clones and lacks some. Here the sample spans fewer than 150,000 clones, almost 90% being singletons. The input for sequencing was peripheral blood, taken 28 days after the second AZD1222 dose. The receptor source for this set is an adult who received the AZD1222 COVID-19 vaccine. Both conserved end residues are part of each CDR3. Fields, in order: J gene, V gene, D gene, clone size, CDR3 DNA, CDR3 protein. The D gene is left open where the match is weak. Rows may omit the clone size; those that give it use once, few, many or a size class.

j_gene: TRBJ2-2
v_gene: TRBV10-3
d_gene: TRBD2
abundance: NA
CDR3nt: TGTGCCATTGCATCGGGACTAGCGGGGGGCACCGGGGAGCTGTTTTTT
CDR3aa: CAIASGLAGGTGELFF

j_gene: TRBJ1-4
v_gene: TRBV10-3
d_gene: NA
abundance: NA
CDR3nt: TGTGCCATCAGTGAGTCGTGGGGAGGGGATGAAAAACTGTTTTTT
CDR3aa: CAISESWGGDEKLFF

j_gene: TRBJ1-2
v_gene: TRBV19
d_gene: NA
abundance: NA
CDR3nt: TGTGCCAGTAGACCAAACGACAGGGGCTACACCTTC
CDR3aa: CASRPNDRGYTF

j_gene: TRBJ1-5
v_gene: TRBV28
d_gene: NA
abundance: NA
CDR3nt: TGTGCCAGCAGTTCAGGAACCCTTAATAATCAGCCCCAGCATTTT
CDR3aa: CASSSGTLNNQPQHF

j_gene: TRBJ2-1
v_gene: TRBV6-5
d_gene: NA
abundance: NA
CDR3nt: TGTGCCAGCAGTTATGGGGCTGAGCAGTTCTTC
CDR3aa: CASSYGAEQFF

j_gene: TRBJ1-1
v_gene: TRBV5-5
d_gene: NA
abundance: once
CDR3nt: TGTGCCAGCAGCTTTCCCCCGCCGAACACTGAAGCTTTCTTT
CDR3aa: CASSFPPPNTEAFF

j_gene: TRBJ1-3
v_gene: TRBV3-1/TRBV3-2
d_gene: NA
abundance: NA
CDR3nt: TGTGCCAGCAGCCTACAGGTTCAGAGAAACACCATATATTTT
CDR3aa: CASSLQVQRNTIYF

j_gene: TRBJ1-2
v_gene: TRBV19
d_gene: NA
abundance: NA
CDR3nt: TGTGCCAGTAGTATACCTCAGGGTAACTATGGCTACACCTTC
CDR3aa: CASSIPQGNYGYTF

j_gene: TRBJ2-1
v_gene: TRBV5-1
d_gene: NA
abundance: NA
CDR3nt: TGCGCCAGCAGCTTACTTCAGGCGGAGGGCTACAATGAGCAGTTCTTC
CDR3aa: CASSLLQAEGYNEQFF

j_gene: TRBJ2-5
v_gene: TRBV7-2
d_gene: NA
abundance: NA
CDR3nt: TGTGCCAGCAGCCGCAGCGGGCAAGAGACCCAGTACTTC
CDR3aa: CASSRSGQETQYF

j_gene: TRBJ1-6
v_gene: TRBV28
d_gene: NA
abundance: few
CDR3nt: TGTGCCAGCAGTTTCCCCGACGGTAATTCACCCCTCCACTTT
CDR3aa: CASSFPDGNSPLHF

j_gene: TRBJ1-6
v_gene: TRBV6-5
d_gene: NA
abundance: NA
CDR3nt: TGTGCCAGCAGCAAAGGAGTGGGGGTTAATTCACCCCTCCACTTT
CDR3aa: CASSKGVGVNSPLHF